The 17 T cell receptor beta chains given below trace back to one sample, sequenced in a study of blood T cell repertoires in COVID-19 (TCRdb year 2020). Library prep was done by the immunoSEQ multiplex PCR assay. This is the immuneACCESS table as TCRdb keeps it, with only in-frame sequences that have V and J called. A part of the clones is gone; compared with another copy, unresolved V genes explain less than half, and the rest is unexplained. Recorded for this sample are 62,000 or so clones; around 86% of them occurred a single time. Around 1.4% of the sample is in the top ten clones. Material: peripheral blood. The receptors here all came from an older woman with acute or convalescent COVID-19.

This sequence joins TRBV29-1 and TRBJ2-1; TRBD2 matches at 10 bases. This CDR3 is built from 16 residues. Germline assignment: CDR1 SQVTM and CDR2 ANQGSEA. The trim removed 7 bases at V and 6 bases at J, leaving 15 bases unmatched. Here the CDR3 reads CSAEKTKGLATNEQFF. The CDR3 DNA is TGCAGCGCCGAGAAGACCAAGGGACTAGCGACCAATGAGCAGTTCTTC.

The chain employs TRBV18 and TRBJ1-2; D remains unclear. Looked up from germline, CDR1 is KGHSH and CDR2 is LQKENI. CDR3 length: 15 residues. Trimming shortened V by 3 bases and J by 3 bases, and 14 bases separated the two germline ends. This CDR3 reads CASSPSRQKDYGYTF. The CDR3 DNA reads TGTGCCAGCTCACCCTCCAGGCAGAAAGACTATGGCTACACCTTC.

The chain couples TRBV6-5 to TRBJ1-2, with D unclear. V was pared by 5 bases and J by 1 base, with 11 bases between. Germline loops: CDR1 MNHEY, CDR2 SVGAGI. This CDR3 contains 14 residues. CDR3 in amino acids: CASSRPGSNYGYTF. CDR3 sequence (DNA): TGTGCCAGCAGTAGACCAGGAAGTAACTATGGCTACACCTTC.

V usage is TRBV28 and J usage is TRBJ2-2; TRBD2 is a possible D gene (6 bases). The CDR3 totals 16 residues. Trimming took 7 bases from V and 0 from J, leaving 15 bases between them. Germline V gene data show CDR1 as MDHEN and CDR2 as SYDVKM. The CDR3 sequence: CASTFAGISNTGELFF. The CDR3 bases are TGTGCCAGCACCTTTGCGGGAATATCGAACACCGGGGAGCTGTTTTTT.

The CDR3 DNA is TGTGCCACGGAGGCTAGCGGGATATCCTACGAGCAGTACTTC. This sequence encodes CATEASGISYEQYF. The chain recombines TRBV2 with TRBJ2-7, with 9 bases lining up with TRBD2. Losses at the gene ends were 10 bases for V and 1 base for J; bases not matched to a gene: 8. CDR1 and CDR2 from the germline V gene are SNHLY and FYNNEI. This CDR3 region has 14 residues.

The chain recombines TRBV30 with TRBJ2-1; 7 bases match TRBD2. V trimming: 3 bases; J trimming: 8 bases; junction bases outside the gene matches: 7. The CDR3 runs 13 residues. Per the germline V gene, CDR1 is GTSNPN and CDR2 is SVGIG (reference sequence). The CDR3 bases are TGTGCCTGGAGCCCTTGGGGGGGAGATGAGCAGTTCTTC. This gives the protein CAWSPWGGDEQFF.

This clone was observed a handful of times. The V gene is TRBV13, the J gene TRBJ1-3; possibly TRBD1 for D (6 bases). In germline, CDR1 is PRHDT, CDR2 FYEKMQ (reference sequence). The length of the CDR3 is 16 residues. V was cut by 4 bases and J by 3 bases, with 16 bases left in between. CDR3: CASSYRRGGYGNTIYF. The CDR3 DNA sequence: TGTGCCAGCAGCTATAGAAGAGGGGGTTATGGAAACACCATATATTTT.

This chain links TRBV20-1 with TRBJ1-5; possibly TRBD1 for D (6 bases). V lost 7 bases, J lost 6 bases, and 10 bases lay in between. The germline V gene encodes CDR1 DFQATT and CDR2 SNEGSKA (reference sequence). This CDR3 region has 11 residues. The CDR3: CSEFRGQPQHF. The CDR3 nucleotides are TGCAGTGAATTCAGGGGTCAGCCCCAGCATTTT.

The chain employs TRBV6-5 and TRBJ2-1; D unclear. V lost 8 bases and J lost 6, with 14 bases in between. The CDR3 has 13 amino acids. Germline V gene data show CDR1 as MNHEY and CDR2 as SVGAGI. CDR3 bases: TGTGCCAGCGCCAGCGTTTATCCCAATGAGCAGTTCTTC. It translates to CASASVYPNEQFF.

In nucleotides, the CDR3 is TGTGCCACCCGACAGGGGATGGGGAATGAGCAGTTCTTC. Its protein product is CATRQGMGNEQFF. The chain uses TRBV10-3 and TRBJ2-1, with TRBD1 identical over 8 bases. V shed 10 bases, J shed 7 bases, and the junction held 9 bases outside the gene matches. Germline V gene data show CDR1 as ENHRY and CDR2 as SYGVKD. The CDR3 sequence is 13 residues long.

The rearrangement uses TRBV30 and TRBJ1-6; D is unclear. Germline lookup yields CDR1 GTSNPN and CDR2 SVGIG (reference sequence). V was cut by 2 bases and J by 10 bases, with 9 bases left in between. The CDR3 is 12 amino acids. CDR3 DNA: TGTGCCTGGAGTCCGACAAAATCACCCCTCCACTTT. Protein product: CAWSPTKSPLHF. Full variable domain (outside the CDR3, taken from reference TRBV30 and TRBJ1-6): SQTIHQWPATLVQPVGSPLSLECTVEGTSNPNLYWYRQAAGRGLQLLFYSVGIGQISSEVPQNLSASRPQDRQFILSSKKLLLSDSGFYLCAWSPTKSPLHFGNGTRLTVT.

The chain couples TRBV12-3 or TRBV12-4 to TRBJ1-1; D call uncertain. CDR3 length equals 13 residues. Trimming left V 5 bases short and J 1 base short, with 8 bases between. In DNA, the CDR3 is TGTGCCAGCAGTCTAAACCAGAACACTGAAGCTTTCTTT. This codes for CASSLNQNTEAFF.

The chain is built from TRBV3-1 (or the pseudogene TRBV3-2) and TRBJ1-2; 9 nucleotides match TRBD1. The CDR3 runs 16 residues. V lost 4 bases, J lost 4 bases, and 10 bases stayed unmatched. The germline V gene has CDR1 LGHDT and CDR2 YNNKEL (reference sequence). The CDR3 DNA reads TGTGCCAGCAGCCGAACGGCCGGGACAGGGATCTATGGCTACACCTTC. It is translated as CASSRTAGTGIYGYTF.

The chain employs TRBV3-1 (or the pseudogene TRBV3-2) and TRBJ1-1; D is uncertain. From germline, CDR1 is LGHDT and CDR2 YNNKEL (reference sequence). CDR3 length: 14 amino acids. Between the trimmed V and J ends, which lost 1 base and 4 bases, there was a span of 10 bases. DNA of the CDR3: TGTGCCAGCAGCCAAGTAGCAGCGGGCACTGAAGCTTTCTTT. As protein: CASSQVAAGTEAFF.

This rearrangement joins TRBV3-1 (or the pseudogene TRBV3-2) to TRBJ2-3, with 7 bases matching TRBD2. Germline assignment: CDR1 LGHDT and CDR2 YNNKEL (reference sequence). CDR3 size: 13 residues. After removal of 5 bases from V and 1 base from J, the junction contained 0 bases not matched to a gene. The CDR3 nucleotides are TGTGCCAGCAGCACTAGCGGCACAGATACGCAGTATTTT. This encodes CASSTSGTDTQYF.

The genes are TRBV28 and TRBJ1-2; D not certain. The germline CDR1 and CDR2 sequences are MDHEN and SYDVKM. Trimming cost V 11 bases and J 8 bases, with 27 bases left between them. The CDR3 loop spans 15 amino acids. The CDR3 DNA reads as TGTGCCTATGGGCGAAAATTCGGCAAAGATTTCGGCTACACCTTC. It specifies CAYGRKFGKDFGYTF.

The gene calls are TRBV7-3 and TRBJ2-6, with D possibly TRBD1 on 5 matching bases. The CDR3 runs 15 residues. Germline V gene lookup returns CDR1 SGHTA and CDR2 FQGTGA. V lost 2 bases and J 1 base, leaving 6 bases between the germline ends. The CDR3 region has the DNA TGTGCCAGCAGCTTACCAGGGTCTGGGGCCAACGTCCTGACTTTC. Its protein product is CASSLPGSGANVLTF.